This T cell receptor beta chain stems from a study of T cell clonotyping in hematopoietic cell transplantation. Findings of the study overall: Broader posttransplant TCR repertoire diversity was predicted by graft donor and pretransplant recipient Inverse Simpson Index values.

The table came from immunoSEQ multiplex PCR; TCRdb's copy has only in-frame clones and leaves some out. The sample gives roughly 46,000 clones, approximately 82% of which show up once; over 4.5% is in the top ten. Germline-derived CDR1 and CDR2 are SGHTA and FQGNSA. The CDR3 loop spans 15 amino acids. The V and J ends lost 1 base and 2 bases respectively, with 9 bases between them. Time point given: recipient sample about 28 days before transplant, after cytoreduction. This clone was found a few times. What it recognizes is unknown. V gene TRBV7-2 combines with J gene TRBJ2-1; D gene ambiguous. The sample in question was peripheral blood mononuclear cells, obtained before stem cell transplant. This receptor was identified in a man in his fifties or sixties with myelodysplastic syndrome. Some clones in this sample may be carry-over from other donors' samples. DNA for the CDR3: TGTGCCAGCAGCTTAGAGGGAAGAGCCTACAATGAGCAGTTCTTC. Translation gives CASSLEGRAYNEQFF. Filled out from reference TRBV7-2 and TRBJ2-1, the complete variable domain reads GAGVSQSPSNKVTEKGKDVELRCDPISGHTALYWYRQSLGQGLEFLIYFQGNSAPDKSGLPSDRFSAERTGGSVSTLTIQRTQQEDSAVYLCASSLEGRAYNEQFFGPGTRLTVL.